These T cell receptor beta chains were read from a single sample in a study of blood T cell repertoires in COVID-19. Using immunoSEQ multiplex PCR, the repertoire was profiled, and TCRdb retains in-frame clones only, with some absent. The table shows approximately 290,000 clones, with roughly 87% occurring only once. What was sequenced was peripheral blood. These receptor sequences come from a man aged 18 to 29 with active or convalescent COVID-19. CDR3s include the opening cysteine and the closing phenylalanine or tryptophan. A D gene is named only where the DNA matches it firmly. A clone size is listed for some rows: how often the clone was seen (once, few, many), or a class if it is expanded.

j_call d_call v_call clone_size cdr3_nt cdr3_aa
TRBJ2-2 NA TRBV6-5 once TGTGCCAGCAAGCCCGGGGTCGGCACCGGGGAGCTGTTTTTT CASKPGVGTGELFF
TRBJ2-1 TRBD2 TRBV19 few TGTGCCAGTAGTATGGTCACGGTAGCGGGGTACAATGAGCAGTTCTTC CASSMVTVAGYNEQFF
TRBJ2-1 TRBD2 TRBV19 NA TGTGCCAGTAGTACCCAAGGCCCGCTAGCGGGGGACGATGAGCAGTTCTTC CASSTQGPLAGDDEQFF
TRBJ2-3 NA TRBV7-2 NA TGTGCCAGCAGCTTACCTAACACAGATACGCAGTATTTT CASSLPNTDTQYF
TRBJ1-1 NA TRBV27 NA TGTGCCAGCATGAAGGGGGTGGTGAACACTGAAGCTTTCTTT CASMKGVVNTEAFF
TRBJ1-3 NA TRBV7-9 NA TGTGCCAGCAGCATCCGTCCGGAAGCTACCAAGGGGAACACCATATATTTT CASSIRPEATKGNTIYF
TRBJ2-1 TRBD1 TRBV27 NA TGTGCCAGCAGTGCGACAGGGTACTACAATGAGCAGTTCTTC CASSATGYYNEQFF
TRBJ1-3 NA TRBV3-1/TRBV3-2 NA TGTGCCAGCAGCCAAAGGAGCGGAAACACCATATATTTT CASSQRSGNTIYF
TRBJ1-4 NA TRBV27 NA TGTGCCAGCGGGAGTCTTAATGAAAAACTGTTTTTT CASGSLNEKLFF
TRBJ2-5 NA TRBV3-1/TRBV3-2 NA TGTGCCAGCAGCCGGCGTAGGGAGTTCCAAGAGACCCAGTACTTC CASSRRREFQETQYF
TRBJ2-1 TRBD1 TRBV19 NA TGTGCCAGTAGTATTTGGGTCCAGGGGGTTTACAATGAGCAGTTCTTC CASSIWVQGVYNEQFF
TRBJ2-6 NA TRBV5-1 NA TGCGCCAGCAACTTGGGCGGCGCGGAAGGCGTCCTGACTTTC CASNLGGAEGVLTF
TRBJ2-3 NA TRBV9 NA TGTGCCAGCAGCGTAGCTACAAGTGGGCAATTCACAGATACGCAGTATTTT CASSVATSGQFTDTQYF
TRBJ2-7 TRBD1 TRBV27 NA TGTGCCAGCAGCCTCCGTGACAGGGCGTCCTACGAGCAGTACTTC CASSLRDRASYEQYF
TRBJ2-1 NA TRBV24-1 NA TGTGCCACCAGTGAGGGGGGTTTCTCCTACAATGAGCAGTTCTTC CATSEGGFSYNEQFF
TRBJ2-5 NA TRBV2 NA TGTGCCAGCAGTCTTGGGGCAAAAATTGAGACCCAGTACTTC CASSLGAKIETQYF
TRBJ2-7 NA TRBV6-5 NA TGTGCCAGCAGCCTACTAGACCCCTACGAGCAGTACTTC CASSLLDPYEQYF
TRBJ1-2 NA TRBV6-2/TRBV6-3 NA TGTGCCAGCAGTTCCAACAGAGATTATGGCTACACCTTC CASSSNRDYGYTF
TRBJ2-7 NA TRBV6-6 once TGTGCCAGCCGCGATAGCGGAGGGGTGGGGGAGCAGTACTTC CASRDSGGVGEQYF
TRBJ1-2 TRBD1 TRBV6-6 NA TGTGCCAGCAGTACTACTTCCCGGGACAGCGGGTCAGGCTACACCTTC CASSTTSRDSGSGYTF
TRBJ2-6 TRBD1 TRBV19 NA TGTGCCAGTAGGAGGGGGACAGGGGGTAGCTCTGGGGCCAACGTCCTGACTTTC CASRRGTGGSSGANVLTF
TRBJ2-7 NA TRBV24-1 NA TGTGCCACCAGTGACTTGAGAGGCTACGAGCAGTACTTC CATSDLRGYEQYF
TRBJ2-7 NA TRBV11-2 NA TGTGCCAGCAGCTTAGGTCCAGGGTTTCCCTACGAGCAGTACTTC CASSLGPGFPYEQYF
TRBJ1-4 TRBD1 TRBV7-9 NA TGTGCCAGCAGCTATTTACAGGGGGCGGCTAATGAAAAACTGTTTTTT CASSYLQGAANEKLFF
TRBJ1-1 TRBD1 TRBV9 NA TGTGCCAGCAGCGCACAGGGGCCGGACACTGAAGCTTTCTTT CASSAQGPDTEAFF
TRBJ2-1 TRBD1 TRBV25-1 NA TGTGCCAGCAGTCCACTAAGGGGGCGCGAGTTCTTC CASSPLRGREFF
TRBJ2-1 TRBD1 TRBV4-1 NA TGCGCCAGCAGCTTAAGAGGGGGCTTGGAGCAGTTCTTC CASSLRGGLEQFF
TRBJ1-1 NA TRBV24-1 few TGTGCCACCAGTGACCCCCGGGACCGGGAGGGGGATACTTTCTTT CATSDPRDREGDTFF
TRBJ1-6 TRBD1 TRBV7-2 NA TGTGCCAGCAGCGGGGACAGCTATAATTCACCCCTCCACTTT CASSGDSYNSPLHF
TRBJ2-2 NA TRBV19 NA TGTGCCAGTAGTCCCATGAACACCGGGGAGCTGTTTTTT CASSPMNTGELFF
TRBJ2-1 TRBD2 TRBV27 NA TGTGCCAGCAGTGGGACTAGCGGCGAGCAGTTCTTC CASSGTSGEQFF
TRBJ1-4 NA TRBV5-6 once TGTGCCAGCAGCCTCAGCAGGATACAGGGAGACGAAAAACTGTTTTTT CASSLSRIQGDEKLFF
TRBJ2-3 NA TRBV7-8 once TGTGCCAGCAGCCCCCCCAGGGCGGGCACAGATACGCAGTATTTT CASSPPRAGTDTQYF
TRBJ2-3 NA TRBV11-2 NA TGTGCCAGCAGCCGCCCCGGAGGGGTCGGCACAGATACGCAGTATTTT CASSRPGGVGTDTQYF
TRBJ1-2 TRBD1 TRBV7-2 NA TGTGCCAGCAGCCTGGACAGGGAAATCGATGGCTACACCTTC CASSLDREIDGYTF
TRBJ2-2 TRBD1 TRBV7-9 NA TGTGCCAGCAGCCGCCGGACAGGGGACACCGGGGAGCTGTTTTTT CASSRRTGDTGELFF
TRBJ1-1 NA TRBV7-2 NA TGTGCCAGCAGCTTAGATCGGGGGGCGGCTGAAGCTTTCTTT CASSLDRGAAEAFF
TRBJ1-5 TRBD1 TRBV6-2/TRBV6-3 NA TGTGCCAGCAGTCTGACAGGGTATAGCAATCAGCCCCAGCATTTT CASSLTGYSNQPQHF
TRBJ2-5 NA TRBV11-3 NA TGTGCCAGCAGCTTAGTCTTTCAAGAGACCCAGTACTTC CASSLVFQETQYF
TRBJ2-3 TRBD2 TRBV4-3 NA TGCGCCAGCAGCCAAGATAGGCGGCGGGGGGCGGCAGATACGCAGTATTTT CASSQDRRRGAADTQYF
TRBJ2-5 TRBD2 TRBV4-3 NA TGCGCCAGCAGCCAAGAACTAGCGGACGTCCGAGAGACCCAGTACTTC CASSQELADVRETQYF
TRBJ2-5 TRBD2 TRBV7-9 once TGTGCCAGCAGCCCCCGTCCTAGCGGGGGGGCCTGGGAGACCCAGTACTTC CASSPRPSGGAWETQYF
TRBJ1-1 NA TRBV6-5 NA TGTGCCAGCAGCCGAATTACGGGGAACACTGAAGCTTTCTTT CASSRITGNTEAFF
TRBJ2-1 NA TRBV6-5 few NA CASSSSDEQFF
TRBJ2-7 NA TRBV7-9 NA TGTGCCAGCGGGGCAGATGCCTACGAGCAGTACTTC CASGADAYEQYF
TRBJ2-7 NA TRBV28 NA TGTGCCAGCAGTACATCCTCCTACGAGCAGTACTTC CASSTSSYEQYF
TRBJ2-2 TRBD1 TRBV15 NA TGTGCCACCAAGCGTAGGACAGGGGATTTGGCCGGGGAGCTGTTTTTT CATKRRTGDLAGELFF
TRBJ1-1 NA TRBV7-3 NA TGTGCCAGCAGCTTTCAGGGTCTGAACACTGAAGCTTTCTTT CASSFQGLNTEAFF
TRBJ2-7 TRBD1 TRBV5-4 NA TGTGCCAGCAGCCAGGACAGGGGAGGGTCCTACGAGCAGTACTTC CASSQDRGGSYEQYF
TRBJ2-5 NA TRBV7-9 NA TGTGCCAGCAGCTTACCCTTCCAAGAGACCCAGTACTTC CASSLPFQETQYF
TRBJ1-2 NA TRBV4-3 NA TGCGCCAGCAGCCAAGACCGGAGATATGGCTACACCTTC CASSQDRRYGYTF
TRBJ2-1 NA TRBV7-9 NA NA CASSFGSGNEQFF
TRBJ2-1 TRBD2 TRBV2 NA TGTGCCAGCACCAGAAATTCGCCTAGCGGCTACAATGAGCAGTTCTTC CASTRNSPSGYNEQFF
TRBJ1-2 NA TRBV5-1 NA TGCGCCAGCAGCTTGGAAGGGGATAGGGGCTATGGCTACACCTTC CASSLEGDRGYGYTF
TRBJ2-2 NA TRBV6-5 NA TGTGCCAGCAGTTACCAAGGCGGGGCCGGGGAGCTGTTTTTT CASSYQGGAGELFF
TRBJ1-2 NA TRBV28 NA TGTGCCAGCAGTTTTTCCCAACAGGGCTATGGCTACACCTTC CASSFSQQGYGYTF
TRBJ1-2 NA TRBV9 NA TGTGCCAGCTATGGCGGCCTGGGCTACACCTTC CASYGGLGYTF
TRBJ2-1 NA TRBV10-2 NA TGCGCCAGCAGTGACGGGACTTACCGAGGCTACAATGAGCAGTTCTTC CASSDGTYRGYNEQFF
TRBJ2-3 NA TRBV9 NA TGTGCCAGCAGCGTAAACCCCACAGAGACTACTAGCACAGATACGCAGTATTTT CASSVNPTETTSTDTQYF